The T cell receptor (beta chain) under discussion was sequenced for a study of blood T cells in healthy people across ages. PCR was performed a second time for roughly 6 to 12 cycles using a sample-barcoded 5' primer and a J-beta primer mix. Each sample provided no less than 2.5 million CDR3-containing paired-end reads. In TCRdb, the 5' RACE reads were re-called with MiXCR into one record per CDR3 protein. The sample consists of about 1.4 million distinct CDR3 sequences, 55% to 75% of them appearing once. This clonotype was picked up a small number of times. The target antigen is unknown. V lost 3 bases and J 4 bases, leaving 2 bases between the germline ends. CDR1 and CDR2 (germline): SGHRS, YFSETQ. The CDR3 totals 11 residues. Study observations and caveats: Comparison with aged donors showed that long-lived donors had more naive CD4+ cells and higher diversity. Conclusively comparing naive with antigen-experienced cells was impossible with unsorted PBMCs.

The TCR was taken from a man aged 18 to 29 in good health. Sequencing was carried out using blood. The chain has TRBV5-1 and TRBJ1-5; D call uncertain. In DNA form, the CDR3 reads TGCGCCAGCAGCTGGAATCAGCCCCAGCATTTT. Its translation is CASSWNQPQHF.